Sequencing of this T cell receptor beta chain was carried out in a study of T cell repertoires and HLA-DP antigens. In the study overall: The donors, ranging 18-to-29 to 60-to-69 years, included a couple of males and one female.

Amplification used primers for 54 TRBV and 13 TRBJ segments. TCRdb's copy holds only in-frame clones and misses some; the assay was immunoSEQ multiplex PCR. This table holds about 89,000 clones, around nine tenths found once. V was clipped by 5 bases and J by 12 bases; unmatched bases: 10. Germline CDR1 reads MNHNY; CDR2 reads SVGAGI (reference sequence). The CDR3 covers 14 residues. A note on this clone: Its antigen is not known.

The chain employs TRBV6-6 and TRBJ1-6; TRBD1 matches at 7 bases. The clonotype originates from a man aged 45-60 years in good health and CMV-seronegative. Sequencing used CD4+ T cells from PBMCs. CDR3 residues: CASSPRQGQKPLHF. CDR3 nucleotides: TGTGCCAGCAGTCCCCGACAGGGTCAGAAACCCCTCCACTTT.